This T cell receptor (beta chain) was sequenced in a study of Tregs in tolerant kidney transplant recipients. In the case of this clone: The CDR3 extends 3 residues past the end of the read, so its final part is completed from the germline J gene.

Germline values: CDR1 GTSNPN, CDR2 SVGIG (reference sequence). The CDR3 extends over 19 amino acids. The V and J ends lost 1 base and 1 base respectively, with 23 bases between them. TCRdb keeps only in-frame clones here, not all; method: immunoSEQ multiplex PCR. Here the sample table reports under 35,000 clones. The sequence was obtained from a human donor who received a combined kidney and bone marrow transplant. The J gene is TRBJ1-3, the V gene TRBV30; TRBD1 might be the D (5 bases). The sample here was CD8+ T cells from blood, taken before the transplant. This chain's CDR3 is CAWSGGLISQGFSGNTIYF. The part of the CDR3 DNA that was read is TGTGCCTGGAGTGGAGGATTAATCTCGCAGGGTTTTTCTGGAAACACC.